These T cell receptor beta chains were read from a single sample in a study of post-analysis software for immune sequencing data. TCRdb redid the calling of the PCR reads with MiXCR, one entry per CDR3 protein. The sample consists of approximately 150,000 distinct CDR3 sequences, 30% of them appearing once. What was sequenced was blood. The source of these receptors is a girl between 10 and 17 years old with multiple sclerosis. The CDR3 runs from the conserved cysteine through the conserved F or W.

j_call | v_call | cdr3_aa
TRBJ2-7 | TRBV6-5 | CASSYSRQGRVEQYF
TRBJ1-2 | TRBV7-2 | CASSFGPDSRMANYGYTF
TRBJ2-5 | TRBV15 | CATSSRVKQETQYF
TRBJ2-1 | TRBV7-3 | CASSFGTAEQFF
TRBJ1-5 | TRBV19 | CASSIGAPRSEQHF
TRBJ2-1 | TRBV5-1 | CASSPLGRGNRVYEQFF
TRBJ2-7 | TRBV20-1 | CSARASDRGEDEQYF
TRBJ2-2 | TRBV5-1 | CASSSQGIGELFF
TRBJ2-7 | TRBV5-6 | CASSSAGTDLEAPYEQYF
TRBJ1-1 | TRBV7-8 | CASSPRSTAGGRAFF
TRBJ2-6 | TRBV6-1 | CASTLTRWTGADYSGANVLTF
TRBJ1-1 | TRBV14 | CASSQDLAGIAFF
TRBJ1-2 | TRBV4-1 | CASSQGQGGDYGYTF
TRBJ2-5 | TRBV20-1 | CSAPLRRNEQYF
TRBJ2-1 | TRBV9 | CASSLFDEQFF
- | TRBV19 | CASSIPKYRTAGETQYF
TRBJ2-4 | TRBV12-3/TRBV12-4 | CASSLEVGRPEYF
TRBJ1-1 | TRBV10-3 | CAISESPGRMNTEAFF
TRBJ2-1 | TRBV27 | CASSNRQAPNEQFF
TRBJ2-5 | TRBV20-1 | CSARDSRSPSETQYF
TRBJ1-6 | TRBV9 | CASSQGNSPLHF
TRBJ1-2 | TRBV5-1 | CASSWSGGQTYGYTF
TRBJ2-7 | TRBV12-3/TRBV12-4 | CASSFLSGRTGEQYF
TRBJ2-5 | TRBV12-3/TRBV12-4 | CASSTPWTQYF
TRBJ1-1 | TRBV4-1 | CASSQIPPAEAFF
TRBJ2-6 | TRBV3-1 | CASSYSGANVLTF
TRBJ2-3 | TRBV28 | CASSLSSVTGGRDTQYF
TRBJ2-7 | TRBV29-1 | CSVAPTDYEQYF
TRBJ2-7 | TRBV27 | CASSLVPSSYEQYF
TRBJ2-3 | TRBV10-2 | CASTVATGDTQYF
TRBJ1-4 | TRBV6-5 | CASSRGQGAAEKLFF
TRBJ1-1 | TRBV7-6 | CASSQGQGAEAFF
TRBJ2-7 | TRBV29-1 | CSVRVGGREQYF
TRBJ2-7 | TRBV20-1 | CSAKGARIQGEQYF
TRBJ1-1 | TRBV12-3/TRBV12-4 | CASSARGRDTEAFF
TRBJ1-4 | TRBV5-1 | CASSDLATNEKLFF
TRBJ2-3 | TRBV5-1 | CASGGARSDTQYF
TRBJ2-7 | TRBV5-1 | CASSLGGGQSYEQYF
TRBJ2-7 | TRBV3-1 | CASSPDLYEQYF
TRBJ2-1 | TRBV21-1 | CASSNPGGTYNEQFF
TRBJ2-7 | TRBV2 | CAILRPQVDEQYF
TRBJ2-1 | TRBV24-1 | CATSDRGGLDFHNEQFF
TRBJ2-6 | TRBV28 | CASSLDRGQGGANVLTF
TRBJ2-5 | TRBV13 | CASSLVTDPETQYF
TRBJ2-1 | TRBV28 | CASSLAGLAGAEQFF
TRBJ2-7 | TRBV5-1 | CASSLEPSGSYYEQYF
TRBJ2-7 | TRBV5-1 | CASPREGFNEQYF